The sequence of this T cell receptor beta chain was determined in a study of OX40 agonist ivuxolimab in advanced cancers. Method: immunoSEQ multiplex PCR; TCRdb's copy keeps in-frame clones and lacks some. The data show roughly 58,000 clones, about four fifths seen once. Per germline, CDR1 SGHDT and CDR2 YYEEEE. The CDR3 covers 13 residues. As for this clone: The junction does not match germline at one end; this may be a read error.

This TCR came from an adult with an advanced solid tumor such as melanoma, head and neck, liver or kidney cancer. Specimen: CD4+ or CD8+ T cells sorted from blood, collected in a trial of the OX40 agonist ivuxolimab. The chain is built from TRBV5-6 and TRBJ2-2; no definite D call. CDR3 coding DNA: TGTGCCAGCAGCTTCCTAGACACCAGGGAGCTGTTTTTT. The encoded protein is CASSFLDTRELFF.